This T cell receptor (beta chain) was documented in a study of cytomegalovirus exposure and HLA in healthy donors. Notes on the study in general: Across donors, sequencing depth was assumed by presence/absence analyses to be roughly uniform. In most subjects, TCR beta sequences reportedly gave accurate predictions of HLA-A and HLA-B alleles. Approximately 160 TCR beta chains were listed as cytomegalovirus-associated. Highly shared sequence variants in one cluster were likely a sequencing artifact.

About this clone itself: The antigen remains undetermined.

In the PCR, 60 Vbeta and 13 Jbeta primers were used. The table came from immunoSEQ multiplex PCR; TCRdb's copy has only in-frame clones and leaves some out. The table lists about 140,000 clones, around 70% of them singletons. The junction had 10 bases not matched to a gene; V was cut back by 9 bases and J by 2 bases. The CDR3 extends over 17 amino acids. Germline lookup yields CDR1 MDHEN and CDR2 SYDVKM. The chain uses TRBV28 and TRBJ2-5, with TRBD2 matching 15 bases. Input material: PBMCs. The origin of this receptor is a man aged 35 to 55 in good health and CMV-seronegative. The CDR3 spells CASYGLAGGVWQETQYF. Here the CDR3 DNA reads TGTGCCAGTTATGGACTAGCGGGAGGGGTCTGGCAAGAGACCCAGTACTTC.